This T cell receptor (beta chain) was sequenced during a study of blood T cell repertoires in COVID-19 (dated by TCRdb to the early 2020s). Study-wide context: Samples covering the acute and convalescent phases of COVID-19 were provided by collaborators in the United States, Italy and Spain. The prospective study material was composed of cDNA or gDNA derived from T cells, B-cell-depleted T cells, or PBMCs. The dataset comprised deeply sampled blood TCRbeta repertoires from subjects exposed to, actively infected with, or recovered from COVID-19. The repertoires were made available in a free public database intended to serve as a resource for research on the immune response to SARS-CoV-2. The samples were drawn from two sources: the first 160 participants of the ongoing ImmuneRACE study, and 1,200 or so subjects contributed by 6 global collaborators. The sample metadata nearly always contained a de-identified subject ID, COVID-19 status, age in years and sex. Where HLA class I and class II types were available, the types were taken from metadata supplied by the sample provider, not from assay-based typing. Study-wide conclusions, independent of this receptor: The quantity of clinical and demographic metadata differed by source and by participant and was supplied without curation.

The germline V gene yields MRHNA for CDR1 and SNTAGT for CDR2. V drops 2 bases and J drops 2 bases, leaving 16 bases in between. The CDR3 runs 17 residues from the cysteine to the phenylalanine. Only the CDR3 part of the read is kept: 51 bases, read in frame from the first base. TCRbeta CDR3 regions were amplified from genomic DNA by means of the immunoSEQ Assay, a bias-controlled multiplex PCR. In the original analysis: Nucleated cell counts per sample were estimated from amplification of reference gene primers within the assay. Sequence reads were collapsed and filtered to measure the absolute abundance of every unique TCRbeta CDR3 rearrangement. For each sample, productive Simpson clonality was calculated as the square root of Simpson's diversity index across productive rearrangements. The clones in this table, taken by TCRdb from immuneACCESS, are in-frame only. Not every clone is retained; where verified, under half of the shortfall comes from an unresolved V gene, and the cause of the rest is unknown. V and J calls and clone size are copied from that table; D and trimming were computed from the DNA. The sample table shows a few hundred thousand clones, and 75% to 90% are seen once. Roughly 2.7% of the sample comes from the top ten.

Enrolling through a virtual design, the prospective study's participants ranged in age from roughly 18 to 90 years and lived across 24 United States geographic areas. To assign participants to cohorts, the prospective study relied on clinical history that participants themselves reported in a screening survey and a study questionnaire. ImmuneRACE Cohort 3 recovered participants were defined by two consecutive negative NP/OP PCR tests, healthcare professional clearance, or symptom resolution. In the prospective study, whole blood, serum and a nasopharyngeal or oropharyngeal swab were collected from each participant by mobile phlebotomists. Over a roughly 2-month period, participants in the prospective study had the option of providing additional blood draws and questionnaires. Prospective study blood samples were shipped either frozen or at room temperature before DNA extraction. Comments on this clone: Its antigen remains undetermined. There are no base qualities to consult, and no much larger clone falls within one base.

The origin of this receptor is a woman aged 50 to 60 who had recovered from COVID-19. Here the chain combines TRBV6-4 and TRBJ2-1; the D gene is not confidently resolved. The sample consisted of PBMCs or T cells enriched from blood (not recorded which). The DNA sequence is TGTGCCAGCAGTGACGATATAGCTCCCCTGACCTACAATGAGCAGTTCTTC. Translation gives CASSDDIAPLTYNEQFF.